The 30 T cell receptor beta chains listed next were all sequenced from one sample in a study of identical twins. One entry per CDR3 protein, called by TCRdb with MiXCR from the 5' RACE reads. This table has 300,000 or so distinct CDR3 sequences, 9.5% appearing once. These data also formed part of another study, on yellow fever vaccine responses in identical twins.

Input material: CD8+ T cells sorted from blood. These receptors were collected from a woman younger than 35 in good health.

This clonotype was recorded at least ten times. V gene TRBV15 combines with J gene TRBJ2-3; D remains ambiguous. The CDR3 is made up of 14 amino acids. The germline gives CDR1 LNHNV, CDR2 YYDKDF (reference sequence). Trimming left V 1 base short and J 1 base short, with 6 bases between. The CDR3: CATSRGSGTDTQYF. The CDR3 coding sequence is TGTGCCACCAGCAGAGGAAGCGGCACAGATACGCAGTATTTT.

This clonotype was counted between two and nine times. The V gene is TRBV20-1, the J gene TRBJ2-1; 10 bases match TRBD2. This CDR3 spans 14 amino acids. Trimming removed 2 bases from V and 6 bases from J; junction bases left unmatched: 4. From germline, CDR1 is DFQATT and CDR2 SNEGSKA (reference sequence). Here the CDR3 DNA reads TGCAGTGCTAGACTAGCGGGAGATTCCAATGAGCAGTTCTTC. Translating gives CSARLAGDSNEQFF.

This chain uses TRBV12-3 or TRBV12-4 with TRBJ1-5; no reliable D call. CDR3 length: 12 amino acids. Between the trimmed V and J ends, which lost 7 bases and 7 bases, there was a span of 11 bases. For the CDR3, the DNA is TGTGCCAGCATTGGGTCCGGGCAGCCCCAGCATTTT. This gives the protein CASIGSGQPQHF.

This clonotype appeared many times. The J gene is TRBJ2-4, the V gene TRBV5-1, with D perhaps given as TRBD1 or TRBD2 (5 bases each). CDR1 SGHRS and CDR2 YFSETQ come from the germline V gene. This CDR3 region has 14 residues. Trimming took 3 bases from V and 5 from J, leaving 12 bases between them. CDR3 DNA sequence: TGCGCCAGCAGCTCTCGCAGGGACGAAAACATTCAGTACTTC. Translating it yields CASSSRRDENIQYF. Filled out from reference TRBV5-1 and TRBJ2-4, the complete variable domain reads KAGVTQTPRYLIKTRGQQVTLSCSPISGHRSVSWYQQTPGQGLQFLFEYFSETQRNKGNFPGRFSGRQFSNSRSEMNVSTLELGDSALYLCASSSRRDENIQYFGAGTRLSVL.

The chain has TRBV10-2 and TRBJ2-1; 9 bases align to TRBD2. The CDR3 sequence is 16 residues long. CDR1 and CDR2 from the germline V gene are WSHSY and SAAADI. Losses at the gene ends were 1 base for V and 9 bases for J; bases not matched to a gene: 10. CDR3 DNA sequence: TGCGCCAGCAGTGAGTGGGGGGGGCTAGCGGGAATTGAGCAGTTCTTC. It yields the protein CASSEWGGLAGIEQFF.

The CDR3 DNA reads as TGTGCCAGCAGCGACTCCGGGACAGGCGAGCAGTACTTC. This sequence encodes CASSDSGTGEQYF. This chain joins TRBV12-3 or TRBV12-4 and TRBJ2-7, with 8 bases matching TRBD1. The junction had 7 bases not matched to a gene; V was cut back by 6 bases and J by 6 bases. The CDR3 has 13 residues.

This clonotype was recorded many times. The rearrangement uses TRBV5-1 and TRBJ1-5; maybe TRBD1 (5 bases). This CDR3 has 14 amino acids. Germline V lookup: CDR1 SGHRS, CDR2 YFSETQ. The V end lost 3 bases, the J end lost 5 bases, and 12 bases lay between the germline ends. The CDR3 here is CASSWAGEDQPQHF. The DNA for the CDR3 is TGCGCCAGCAGCTGGGCGGGGGAGGATCAGCCCCAGCATTTT.

This clonotype was observed a handful of times. CDR3 DNA sequence: TGTGCCAGCAGCTTAGGGGCTAGCGGGGGGACCCAGGGCTACACAGATACGCAGTATTTT. Protein product: CASSLGASGGTQGYTDTQYF. The chain couples TRBV11-2 to TRBJ2-3; 11 nucleotides line up with TRBD2. There are 20 residues in the CDR3. The junction had 14 bases not matched to a gene; V was cut back by 1 base and J by 2 bases. The germline CDR1 and CDR2 sequences are SGHAT and FQNNGV.

V gene TRBV4-3 combines with J gene TRBJ2-5; no clear D. The V gene's germline CDR1 is LGHNA and CDR2 YSLEER. The CDR3 sequence is 16 residues long. Trimming left V 0 bases short and J 4 bases short, with 15 bases between. The CDR3 DNA reads as TGCGCCAGCAGCCAAGATTTCGGAGTTGCGCGAGAGACCCAGTACTTC. It specifies CASSQDFGVARETQYF.

This clonotype has ten or more counts. The J gene is TRBJ2-3, the V gene TRBV4-2, with D perhaps being TRBD1 or TRBD2 (5 bases each). The CDR3 extends over 15 amino acids. The germline V and J ends were trimmed by 1 base and 2 bases, with 10 bases remaining between them. Germline V gene data show CDR1 as LGHNA and CDR2 as YNFKEQ. This chain's CDR3 is CASSQVGGNTDTQYF. CDR3 nucleotide sequence: TGTGCCAGCAGCCAAGTTGGGGGAAACACAGATACGCAGTATTTT.

The J gene is TRBJ2-1, the V gene TRBV6-2 or TRBV6-3, with 12 bases fitting TRBD2. Germline lookup yields CDR1 MNHEY and CDR2 SVGEGT. The V and J ends lost 11 bases and 9 bases, in that order; junction bases with no gene match: 8. The CDR3 is 13 residues long. The CDR3 protein is CAGSLAGGGEQFF. The CDR3 DNA sequence: TGTGCCGGATCTCTAGCGGGAGGGGGTGAGCAGTTCTTC.

This clonotype was counted at least ten times. The chain is built from TRBV9 and TRBJ2-7; 7 positions agree with TRBD1. J was trimmed by 2 bases and V by 3 bases; bases with no gene match: 5. The CDR3 runs 14 residues. Germline CDR1 is SGDLS and CDR2 is YYNGEE. The CDR3 DNA sequence: TGTGCCAGCAGCGAAGGACAGGAAGCCTACGAGCAGTACTTC. It yields the protein CASSEGQEAYEQYF.

This clonotype was seen only a few times. V usage is TRBV2 and J usage is TRBJ2-1; TRBD1 is a possible D gene (6 bases). Germline values: CDR1 SNHLY, CDR2 FYNNEI. V shed 1 base and J shed 5 bases, with 15 bases lying between them. This CDR3 is built from 16 residues. The CDR3 DNA follows: TGTGCCAGCAGTGAAGGTTCGGAAGGGGGAAACAATGAGCAGTTCTTC. This sequence encodes CASSEGSEGGNNEQFF.

This clonotype occurred a few times. The chain is built from TRBV28 and TRBJ2-5; D not certain. Looked up from germline, CDR1 is MDHEN and CDR2 is SYDVKM. There are 16 residues in the CDR3. Trimming stripped 1 base from V and 0 bases from J, with 12 bases between. The chain's CDR3 is CASSLLGLSYQETQYF. CDR3 DNA sequence: TGTGCCAGCAGTTTATTGGGATTATCGTACCAAGAGACCCAGTACTTC. The variable domain in full, completed from reference TRBV28 and TRBJ2-5, reads DVKVTQSSRYLVKRTGEKVFLECVQDMDHENMFWYRQDPGLGLRLIYFSYDVKMKEKGDIPEGYSVSREKKERFSLILESASTNQTSMYLCASSLLGLSYQETQYFGPGTRLLVL.

Only a few counts were recorded for this clonotype. The genes are TRBV27 and TRBJ2-5, with TRBD2 matching over 13 bases. The V and J ends lost 2 bases and 2 bases, in that order; junction bases with no gene match: 14. CDR1 and CDR2 from the germline V gene are MNHEY and SMNVEV (reference sequence). There are 20 residues in the CDR3. The chain's CDR3 is CASSLHPRLAGGHRQETQYF. The CDR3 DNA follows: TGTGCCAGCAGTTTACATCCTCGACTAGCGGGGGGCCATCGGCAAGAGACCCAGTACTTC.

Turning to this clonotype: It may be a read error: a sequence one base away is much more abundant. The rearrangement joins TRBV2 to TRBJ2-1, with a weak D call TRBD2 (6 bases). The CDR3 has 14 amino acids. Germline CDR1 SNHLY, CDR2 FYNNEI. CDR3 loop: CASTTGSPYNEQLF. CDR3 DNA sequence: TGTGCCAGCACTACCGGGAGTCCCTACAATGAGCAGCTCTTC.

This clonotype was seen at least ten times. V and J are TRBV5-1 and TRBJ2-1; 11 nucleotides match TRBD2. Per germline, CDR1 SGHRS and CDR2 YFSETQ. The CDR3 runs 17 residues. V dropped 4 bases and J dropped 0; count of bases not matched to a gene: 6. In DNA form, the CDR3 reads TGCGCCAGCAGCCCGGGACTAGCGGACAACTCCTACAATGAGCAGTTCTTC. It encodes CASSPGLADNSYNEQFF.

This clonotype was recorded many times. This chain links TRBV12-3 or TRBV12-4 with TRBJ1-6, with D perhaps matching TRBD1 (6 bases). V was pared by 10 bases and J by 10 bases, with 14 bases between. There are 12 residues in the CDR3. This CDR3 is CATKTDSSPLHF. The CDR3, as DNA: TGTGCCACCAAGACGGACAGCTCACCCCTCCACTTT.

The table lists this clonotype with many counts. V gene TRBV5-6 combines with J gene TRBJ1-5; D is possibly TRBD1 (6 bases). Germline CDR1 and CDR2: SGHDT and YYEEEE. The CDR3 is 15 amino acids. The V end was cut by 2 bases, the J end by 4 bases, with 13 bases between. Written as DNA, the CDR3 is TGTGCCAGCAGCTTATTATCCGGACAGAATCAGCCCCAGCATTTT. Protein product: CASSLLSGQNQPQHF.

This clonotype occurred many times. The chain has TRBV4-3 and TRBJ2-5; 10 nucleotides align to TRBD1. From germline, CDR1 is LGHNA and CDR2 YSLEER. Trimming at V came to 2 bases and at J to 5 bases, leaving 5 bases not matched to a gene. CDR3 size: 15 residues. The CDR3 region is CASSQRRDRGETQYF. CDR3 nucleotide sequence: TGCGCCAGCAGCCAACGCCGGGACAGGGGTGAGACCCAGTACTTC.

Only a few counts were recorded for this clonotype. The rearrangement uses TRBV3-1 and TRBJ2-7, with TRBD2 as a possible D gene (5 bases). The V end lost 6 bases, the J end lost 3 bases, and 18 bases lay between the germline ends. The CDR3 loop spans 15 amino acids. Germline values: CDR1 LGHDT, CDR2 YNNKEL (reference sequence). CDR3 sequence: CASSPLSGLIYEQYF. CDR3 sequence (DNA): TGTGCCAGCAGTCCCCTGTCTGGACTCATCTACGAGCAGTACTTC.

This clonotype was seen a handful of times. This chain connects TRBV28 to TRBJ2-7; D possibly matches TRBD1 or TRBD2 (5 bases each). Germline V lookup: CDR1 MDHEN, CDR2 SYDVKM. The CDR3 covers 15 residues. The V and J ends lost 10 bases and 1 base respectively, with 20 bases between them. The CDR3 DNA reads as TGTGCCACCCTGGGGGTCGGTCGAGGGTCCTACGAGCAGTACTTC. Translation: CATLGVGRGSYEQYF.

This chain joins TRBV7-9 and TRBJ2-5; D is perhaps TRBD2 (5 bases). V lost 0 bases to trimming and J lost 1 base, with 9 bases between them. This CDR3 region has 15 residues. CDR1 and CDR2 from the germline V gene are SEHNR and FQNEAQ (reference sequence). DNA of the CDR3: TGTGCCAGCAGCTTAGCGGAAGAGGGCCAAGAGACCCAGTACTTC. Translated, it gives CASSLAEEGQETQYF.

The chain is built from TRBV20-1 and TRBJ2-7, with 8 bases fitting TRBD1. Germline trimming cut 3 bases from V and 4 bases from J; bases unmatched to any gene: 11. The CDR3 extends over 15 amino acids. The V gene's germline CDR1 is DFQATT and CDR2 SNEGSKA (reference sequence). Here the CDR3 reads CSASIVQGVVYEQYF. The CDR3 coding sequence is TGCAGTGCTAGTATCGTACAGGGGGTAGTGTACGAGCAGTACTTC.

The chain couples TRBV14 to TRBJ2-2; 9 nucleotides match TRBD1. In germline, CDR1 is SGHDN, CDR2 FVKESK. The CDR3 length is 16 residues. The ends lost 3 bases at V and 3 bases at J; junction bases unmatched: 5. This CDR3 is CASSHARDRDTGELFF. The CDR3 nucleotides read TGTGCCAGCAGCCACGCCCGGGACAGGGACACCGGGGAGCTGTTTTTT. Complete variable domain (other parts from reference TRBV14 and TRBJ2-2): EAGVTQFPSHSVIEKGQTVTLRCDPISGHDNLYWYRRVMGKEIKFLLHFVKESKQDESGMPNNRFLAERTGGTYSTLKVQPAELEDSGVYFCASSHARDRDTGELFFGEGSRLTVL.

In regard to this clonotype: The junction departs from germline at one end; a sequencing error may be responsible. The chain recombines TRBV11-2 with TRBJ2-7; weak D call: TRBD2 (5 bases). Germline CDR1 and CDR2: SGHAT and FQNNGV. The CDR3 length is 14 residues. For the CDR3, the DNA is TGTGCCAGCAGCTTACCGCCAGCGGCCTATGAGCAGTACTTC. Protein: CASSLPPAAYEQYF.

Notes on this clonotype: A read error is possible here, since a much larger clone lies one base away. V is TRBV3-2 and J is TRBJ2-1; TRBD2 reflects the table's D call only, with no check against the DNA. TRBV3-2 is listed as a pseudogene. The CDR3 runs to 17 residues. The CDR3 bases are TGTGCCTGCAGCCAAGAGGGACTAGCGGGAGGGCCGTCGGAGCAGTTCTTC. Translated, it gives CACSQEGLAGGPSEQFF.

The chain employs TRBV6-2 or TRBV6-3 and TRBJ2-7; D not certain. CDR3 length: 13 amino acids. Germline V lookup: CDR1 MNHEY, CDR2 SVGEGT. Trimming removed 0 bases at V and 3 bases at J, with 6 bases between. CDR3 loop: CASSYSVHYEQYF. The CDR3, as DNA: TGTGCCAGCAGTTACTCGGTCCACTACGAGCAGTACTTC.

There are a few counts of this clonotype. This chain connects TRBV6-6 to TRBJ2-7, with D perhaps assigned TRBD1 or TRBD2 (7 bases each). The CDR3 sequence is 13 residues long. CDR1 MNHNY and CDR2 SVGAGI come from the germline V gene (reference sequence). The ends were cut back, 5 bases at V and 6 bases at J, with 14 bases in the middle. The CDR3 loop is CASSGAGDSEQYF. DNA of the CDR3: TGTGCCAGCAGTGGTGCGGGGGACAGCGAGCAGTACTTC.

The chain has TRBV7-8 and TRBJ2-3, with D perhaps TRBD2 (5 bases). The CDR3 totals 16 residues. Trimming shortened V by 1 base and J by 6 bases, and 17 bases separated the two germline ends. The germline gives CDR1 SGHVS, CDR2 FQNEAQ. CDR3: CASSLGIAPLTDTQYF. As DNA, the CDR3 is TGTGCCAGCAGCTTAGGGATAGCGCCCTTGACGGATACGCAGTATTTT. Full variable domain (outside the CDR3, taken from reference TRBV7-8 and TRBJ2-3): GAGVSQSPRYKVAKRGQDVALRCDPISGHVSLFWYQQALGQGPEFLTYFQNEAQLDKSGLPSDRFFAERPEGSVSTLKIQRTQQEDSAVYLCASSLGIAPLTDTQYFGPGTRLTVL.